One TCR beta chain is described in this entry. CDR1 is KGHSH, CDR2 LQKENI, per germline. The CDR3 runs 14 residues. Trimming stripped 5 bases from V and 0 bases from J, with 10 bases between. The data stem from a study of cytomegalovirus exposure and HLA in healthy donors. Primers included in the PCR were 60 Vbeta and 13 Jbeta primers. TCRdb's copy holds only in-frame clones and misses some; the assay was immunoSEQ multiplex PCR. The sample has 150,000 to 200,000 clones; 79% are singletons. Nominally healthy donors were sampled, though unrecorded immune exposures were likely. The sample consisted of PBMCs. The chain employs TRBV18 and TRBJ1-1; tentative D call: TRBD1 (6 bases). This TCR was sampled from a woman aged 25 to 39 in good health and CMV-seropositive. CDR3 protein: CASSTGQLNTEAFF. CDR3 DNA sequence: TGTGCCAGCTCAACAGGACAGCTGAACACTGAAGCTTTCTTT.